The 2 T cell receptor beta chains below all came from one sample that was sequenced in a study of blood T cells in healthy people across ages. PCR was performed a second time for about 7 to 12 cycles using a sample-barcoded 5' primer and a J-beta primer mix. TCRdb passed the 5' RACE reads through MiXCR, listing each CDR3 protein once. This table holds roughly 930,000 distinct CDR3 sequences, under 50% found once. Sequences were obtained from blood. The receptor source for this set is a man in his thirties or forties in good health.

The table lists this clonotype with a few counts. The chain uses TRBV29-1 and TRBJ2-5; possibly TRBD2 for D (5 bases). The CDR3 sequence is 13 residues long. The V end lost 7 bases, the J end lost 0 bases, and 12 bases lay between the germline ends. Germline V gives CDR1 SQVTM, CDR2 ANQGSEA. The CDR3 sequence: CSASEGNQETQYF. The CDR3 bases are TGCAGCGCCTCCGAGGGAAACCAAGAGACCCAGTACTTC.

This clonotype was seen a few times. The chain's CDR3 is CASSLSDGAGVIGLSHNEQFF. CDR3 DNA sequence: TGTGCCAGCAGTTTATCCGACGGGGCGGGGGTCATCGGTTTGTCCCACAATGAGCAGTTCTTC. The V and J genes are TRBV27 and TRBJ2-1, with 7 bases matching TRBD2. The J segment lost 5 bases and the V segment lost 0 bases, leaving 22 bases of the junction unmatched. Germline V gene sequence: CDR1 MNHEY, CDR2 SMNVEV (reference sequence). There are 21 residues in the CDR3.